A single sample is the source of the 9 T cell receptor beta chains below, sequenced in a study of CD8 T cells in ankylosing spondylitis. These TCRs are of unknown antigen specificity. Overall study findings and caveats: Characteristic of ankylosing spondylitis blood, it appeared, was a TCR beta motif comprising 7 to 9 highly homologous variants.

TCRdb itself ran the 5' RACE reads through MiXCR, one entry per CDR3 protein. This repertoire shows approximately 150,000 distinct CDR3 sequences, roughly 17% found once; its top ten account for roughly 30%. Sequenced sample: blood, either unsorted or a sorted T cell fraction (not recorded which). Source of these receptors: a male donor with ankylosing spondylitis.

The rearrangement uses TRBV9 and TRBJ2-3; D perhaps matches TRBD2 (5 bases). Per germline, CDR1 SGDLS and CDR2 YYNGEE. CDR3 length: 14 residues. The germline V and J ends were trimmed by 4 bases and 1 base, with 10 bases remaining between them. In DNA, the CDR3 is TGTGCCAGCAGCCTTACTAGAGGCACAGATACGCAGTATTTT. Translated: CASSLTRGTDTQYF. Using reference TRBV9 and TRBJ2-3 for the parts outside the CDR3, the full variable domain is DSGVTQTPKHLITATGQRVTLRCSPRSGDLSVYWYQQSLDQGLQFLIQYYNGEERAKGNILERFSAQQFPDLHSELNLSSLELGDSALYFCASSLTRGTDTQYFGPGTRLTVL.

This clonotype has a handful of counts. V gene TRBV12-3 or TRBV12-4 combines with J gene TRBJ2-3; D not certain. This CDR3 comprises 14 residues. V was pared by 4 bases and J by 0 bases, with 8 bases between. The CDR3 nucleotides are TGTGCCAGCAGTTGGGGATCTAGCACAGATACGCAGTATTTT. The encoded protein is CASSWGSSTDTQYF.

The rearrangement uses TRBV9 and TRBJ1-4; no firm D call. V dropped 1 base and J dropped 5 bases, with 9 bases sitting between them. Germline V gene data show CDR1 as SGDLS and CDR2 as YYNGEE. The CDR3 spans 14 residues. The CDR3 DNA reads as TGTGCCAGCAGCGTATCCCCGCGGAATGAAAAACTGTTTTTT. Protein: CASSVSPRNEKLFF.

This chain's CDR3 is CASSYSLAPEQFF. The CDR3 nucleotides are TGTGCCAGCAGTTATTCCCTAGCACCTGAGCAGTTCTTC. The chain joins TRBV12-3 or TRBV12-4 to TRBJ2-1; possible D gene TRBD2, 5 bases. The V gene lost 4 bases and the J gene lost 9 bases, with 13 bases spanning the gap. CDR3 length: 13 amino acids.

The chain employs TRBV27 and TRBJ2-1; D may be TRBD2 (6 bases). The CDR3 covers 14 residues. Trimming took 6 bases from V and 4 from J, leaving 13 bases between them. Germline V gene data show CDR1 as MNHEY and CDR2 as SMNVEV (reference sequence). CDR3 DNA sequence: TGTGCCAGCAGGCGGGATTCGGGTTACAATGAGCAGTTCTTC. Translation gives CASRRDSGYNEQFF.

This chain joins TRBV27 and TRBJ2-7; 8 bases are a match to TRBD2. Germline assignment: CDR1 MNHEY and CDR2 SMNVEV (reference sequence). CDR3 length: 15 amino acids. J gave up 0 bases and V 3 bases, and 4 bases lay outside the gene matches. The CDR3 region is CASSFTSGYSYEQYF. Written as DNA, the CDR3 is TGTGCCAGCAGTTTTACTAGCGGCTACTCCTACGAGCAGTACTTC.

The gene calls are TRBV20-1 and TRBJ2-1, with 15 bases lining up with TRBD2. CDR1 and CDR2 from the germline V gene are DFQATT and SNEGSKA (reference sequence). The ends lost 2 bases at V and 6 bases at J; junction bases unmatched: 8. The CDR3 sequence is 17 residues long. DNA of the CDR3: TGCAGTGCTAGAAGGACTAGCGGGAGGGCCGGGTCCAATGAGCAGTTCTTC. Its translation is CSARRTSGRAGSNEQFF.

This clonotype was recorded a few times. The genes are TRBV25-1 and TRBJ1-4; weak D call: TRBD1 (6 bases). There are 15 residues in the CDR3. Trimming removed 6 bases at V and 0 bases at J, with 11 bases between. Germline V gene lookup returns CDR1 MGHDK and CDR2 SYGVNS. CDR3 protein: CASRGGPTTNEKLFF. DNA of the CDR3: TGTGCCAGCAGAGGGGGGCCTACAACTAATGAAAAACTGTTTTTT.

In this sample, this clonotype turned up a few times. This rearrangement joins TRBV6-2 or TRBV6-3 to TRBJ2-5; 7 nucleotides line up with TRBD2. The CDR3 has 13 amino acids. V lost 7 bases, J lost 5 bases, and 7 bases stayed unmatched. CDR1 is MNHEY, CDR2 SVGEGT, per germline. The CDR3 is CASTKTSRETQYF. The CDR3 DNA sequence: TGTGCCAGCACCAAGACTAGCCGGGAGACCCAGTACTTC.